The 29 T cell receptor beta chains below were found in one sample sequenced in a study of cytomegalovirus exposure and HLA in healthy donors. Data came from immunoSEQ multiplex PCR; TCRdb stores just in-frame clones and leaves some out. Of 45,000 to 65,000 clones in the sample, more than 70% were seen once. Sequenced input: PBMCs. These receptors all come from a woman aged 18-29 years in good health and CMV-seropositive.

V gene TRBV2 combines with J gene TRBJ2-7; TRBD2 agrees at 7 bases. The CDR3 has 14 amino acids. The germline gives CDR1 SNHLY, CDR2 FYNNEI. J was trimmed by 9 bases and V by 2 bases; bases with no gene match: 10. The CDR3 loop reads CASSEKRDARRQYF. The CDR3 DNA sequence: TGTGCCAGCAGTGAAAAGCGGGATGCCAGAAGGCAGTACTTC.

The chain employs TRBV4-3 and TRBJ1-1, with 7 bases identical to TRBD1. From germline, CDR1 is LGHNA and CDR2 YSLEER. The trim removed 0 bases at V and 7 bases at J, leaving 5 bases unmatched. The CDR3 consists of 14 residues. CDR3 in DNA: TGCGCCAGCAGCCAAGATAGCAGGGGGAATGAAGCTTTCTTT. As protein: CASSQDSRGNEAFF.

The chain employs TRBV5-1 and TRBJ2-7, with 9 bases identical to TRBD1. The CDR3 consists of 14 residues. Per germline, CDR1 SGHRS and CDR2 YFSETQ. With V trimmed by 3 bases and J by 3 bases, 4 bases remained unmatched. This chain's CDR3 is CASSSTTGGYEQYF. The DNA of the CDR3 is TGCGCCAGCAGCTCCACGACAGGGGGCTACGAGCAGTACTTC.

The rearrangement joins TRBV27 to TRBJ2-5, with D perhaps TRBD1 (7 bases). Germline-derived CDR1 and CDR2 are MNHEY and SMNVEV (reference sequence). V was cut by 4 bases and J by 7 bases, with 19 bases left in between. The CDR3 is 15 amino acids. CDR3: CASSYTGALRGTQYF. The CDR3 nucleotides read TGTGCCAGCAGTTATACAGGGGCCCTGCGGGGGACCCAGTACTTC.

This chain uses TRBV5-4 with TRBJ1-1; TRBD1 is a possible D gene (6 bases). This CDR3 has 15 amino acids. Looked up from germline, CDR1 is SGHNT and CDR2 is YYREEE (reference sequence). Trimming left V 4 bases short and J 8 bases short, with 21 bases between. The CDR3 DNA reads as TGTGCCAGCAGCCGCCCGGGGGGGATCCAGGGGGAAGCTTTCTTT. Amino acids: CASSRPGGIQGEAFF.

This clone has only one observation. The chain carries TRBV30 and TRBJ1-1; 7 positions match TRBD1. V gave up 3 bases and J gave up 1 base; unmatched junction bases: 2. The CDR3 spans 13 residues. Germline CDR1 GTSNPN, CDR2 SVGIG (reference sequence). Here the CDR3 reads CAWSRQGNTEAFF. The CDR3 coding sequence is TGTGCCTGGAGCAGACAGGGGAACACTGAAGCTTTCTTT.

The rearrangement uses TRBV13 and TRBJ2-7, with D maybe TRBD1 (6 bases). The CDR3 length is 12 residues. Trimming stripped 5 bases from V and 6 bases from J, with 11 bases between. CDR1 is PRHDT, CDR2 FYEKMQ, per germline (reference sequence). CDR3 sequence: CASSRRGSEQYF. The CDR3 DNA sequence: TGTGCCAGCAGCCGCAGGGGTTCCGAGCAGTACTTC.

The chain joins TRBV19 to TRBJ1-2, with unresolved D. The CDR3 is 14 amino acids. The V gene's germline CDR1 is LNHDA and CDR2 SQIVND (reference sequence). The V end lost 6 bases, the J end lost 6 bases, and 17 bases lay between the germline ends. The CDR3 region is CASRNGGSPNGYTF. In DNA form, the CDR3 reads TGTGCCAGTAGGAATGGCGGGAGCCCTAATGGCTACACCTTC. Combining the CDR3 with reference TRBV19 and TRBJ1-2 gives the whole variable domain DGGITQSPKYLFRKEGQNVTLSCEQNLNHDAMYWYRQDPGQGLRLIYYSQIVNDFQKGDIAEGYSVSREKKESFPLTVTSAQKNPTAFYLCASRNGGSPNGYTFGSGTRLTVV.

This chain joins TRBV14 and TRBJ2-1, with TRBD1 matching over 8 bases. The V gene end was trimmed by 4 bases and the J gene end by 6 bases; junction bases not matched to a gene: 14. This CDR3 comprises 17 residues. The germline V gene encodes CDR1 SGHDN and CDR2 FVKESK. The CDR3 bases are TGTGCCAGCAGCCCACTATCCAGTCCCGGGACAGGCAATGAGCAGTTCTTC. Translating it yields CASSPLSSPGTGNEQFF.

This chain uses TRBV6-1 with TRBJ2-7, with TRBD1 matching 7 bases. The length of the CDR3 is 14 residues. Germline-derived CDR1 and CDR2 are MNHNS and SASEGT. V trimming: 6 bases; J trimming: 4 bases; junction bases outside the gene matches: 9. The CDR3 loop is CASRGGGLLYEQYF. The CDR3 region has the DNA TGTGCCAGCAGAGGGGGCGGGCTCCTTTACGAGCAGTACTTC.

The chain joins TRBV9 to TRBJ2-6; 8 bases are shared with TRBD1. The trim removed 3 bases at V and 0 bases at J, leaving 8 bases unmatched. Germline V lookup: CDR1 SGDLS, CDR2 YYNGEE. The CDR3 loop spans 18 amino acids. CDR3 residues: CASSAPKQGDSGANVLTF. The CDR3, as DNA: TGTGCCAGCAGCGCCCCTAAACAGGGGGACTCTGGGGCCAACGTCCTGACTTTC.

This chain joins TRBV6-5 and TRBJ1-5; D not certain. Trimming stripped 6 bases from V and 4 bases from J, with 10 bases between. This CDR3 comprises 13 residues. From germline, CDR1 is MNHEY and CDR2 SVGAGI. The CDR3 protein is CASSGLINQPQHF. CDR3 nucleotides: TGTGCCAGCAGCGGACTTATAAATCAGCCCCAGCATTTT.

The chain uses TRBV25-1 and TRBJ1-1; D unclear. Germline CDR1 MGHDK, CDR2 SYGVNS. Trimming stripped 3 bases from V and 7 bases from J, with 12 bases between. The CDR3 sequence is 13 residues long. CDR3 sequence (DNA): TGTGCCAGCAGTGAGACCACTAACGATGAAGCTTTCTTT. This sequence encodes CASSETTNDEAFF. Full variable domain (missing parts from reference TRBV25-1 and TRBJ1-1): EADIYQTPRYLVIGTGKKITLECSQTMGHDKMYWYQQDPGMELHLIHYSYGVNSTEKGDLSSESTVSRIRTEHFPLTLESARPSHTSQYLCASSETTNDEAFFGQGTRLTVV.

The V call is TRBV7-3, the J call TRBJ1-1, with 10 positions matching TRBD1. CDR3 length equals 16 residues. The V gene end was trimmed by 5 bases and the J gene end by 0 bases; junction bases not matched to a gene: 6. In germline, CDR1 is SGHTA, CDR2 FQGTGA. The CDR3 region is CASSPRQGAMNTEAFF. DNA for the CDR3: TGTGCCAGCAGCCCGCGACAGGGGGCGATGAACACTGAAGCTTTCTTT.

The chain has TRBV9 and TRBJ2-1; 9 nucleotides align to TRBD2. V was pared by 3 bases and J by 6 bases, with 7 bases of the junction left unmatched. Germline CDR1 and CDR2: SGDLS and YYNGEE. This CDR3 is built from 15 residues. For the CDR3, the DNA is TGTGCCAGCAGCGCCCAGGGACTAGCCTTCAATGAGCAGTTCTTC. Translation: CASSAQGLAFNEQFF.

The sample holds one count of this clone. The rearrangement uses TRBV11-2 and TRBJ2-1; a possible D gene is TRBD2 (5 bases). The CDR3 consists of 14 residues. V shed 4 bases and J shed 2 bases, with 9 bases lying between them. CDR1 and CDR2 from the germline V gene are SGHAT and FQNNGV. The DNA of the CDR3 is TGTGCCAGCAGCTCGCGGGCCACCTACAATGAGCAGTTCTTC. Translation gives CASSSRATYNEQFF.

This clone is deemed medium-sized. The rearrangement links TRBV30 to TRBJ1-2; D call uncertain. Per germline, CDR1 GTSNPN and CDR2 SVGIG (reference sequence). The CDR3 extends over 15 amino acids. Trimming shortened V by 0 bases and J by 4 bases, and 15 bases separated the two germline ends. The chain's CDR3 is CAWSVTGSATYGYTF. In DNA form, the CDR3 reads TGTGCCTGGAGTGTCACCGGGTCAGCGACCTATGGCTACACCTTC.

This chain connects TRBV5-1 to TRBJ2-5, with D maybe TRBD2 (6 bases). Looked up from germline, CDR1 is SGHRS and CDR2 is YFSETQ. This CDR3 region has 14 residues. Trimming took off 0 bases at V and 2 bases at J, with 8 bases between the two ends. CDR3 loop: CASSLGSGQETQYF. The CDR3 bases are TGCGCCAGCAGCTTGGGTAGCGGACAAGAGACCCAGTACTTC.

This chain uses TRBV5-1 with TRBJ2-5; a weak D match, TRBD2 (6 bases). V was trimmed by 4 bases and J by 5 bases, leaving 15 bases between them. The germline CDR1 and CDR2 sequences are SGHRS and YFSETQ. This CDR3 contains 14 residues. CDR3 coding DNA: TGCGCCAGCAGCCGGTGGCCTGGGGGGGAGACCCAGTACTTC. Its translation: CASSRWPGGETQYF.

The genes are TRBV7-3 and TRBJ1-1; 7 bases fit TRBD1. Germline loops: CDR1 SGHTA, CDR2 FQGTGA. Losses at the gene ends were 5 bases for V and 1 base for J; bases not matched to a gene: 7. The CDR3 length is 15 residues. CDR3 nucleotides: TGTGCCAGCAGCGCTCGACAGGGTGGGAACACTGAAGCTTTCTTT. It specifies CASSARQGGNTEAFF.

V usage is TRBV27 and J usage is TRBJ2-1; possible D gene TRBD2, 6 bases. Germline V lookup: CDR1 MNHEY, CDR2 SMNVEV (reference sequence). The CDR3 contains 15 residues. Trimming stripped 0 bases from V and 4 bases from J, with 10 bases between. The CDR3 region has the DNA TGTGCCAGCAGTTTATCGTGGAGGGTATACAATGAGCAGTTCTTC. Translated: CASSLSWRVYNEQFF.

The DNA of the CDR3 is TGTGCCAGCAGTTATCGAGAGGCCGGGGAGCTGTTTTTT. It specifies CASSYREAGELFF. The V gene is TRBV6-5, the J gene TRBJ2-2; no firm D call. V shed 3 bases and J shed 6 bases, with 8 bases lying between them. The germline CDR1 and CDR2 sequences are MNHEY and SVGAGI. The CDR3 length is 13 residues.

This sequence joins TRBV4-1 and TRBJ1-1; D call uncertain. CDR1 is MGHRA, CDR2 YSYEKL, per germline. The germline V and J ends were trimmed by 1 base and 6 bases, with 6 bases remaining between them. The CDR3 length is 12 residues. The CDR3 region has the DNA TGCGCCAGCAGCCAAGGGAGGGCTGAAGCTTTCTTT. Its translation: CASSQGRAEAFF.

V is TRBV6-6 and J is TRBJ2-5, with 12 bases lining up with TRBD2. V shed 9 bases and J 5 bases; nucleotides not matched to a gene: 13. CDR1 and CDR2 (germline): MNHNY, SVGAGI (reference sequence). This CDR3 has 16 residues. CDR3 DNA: TGTGCCAGTAGGCACACCCGGACTAGCGGGGACGAGACCCAGTACTTC. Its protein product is CASRHTRTSGDETQYF.

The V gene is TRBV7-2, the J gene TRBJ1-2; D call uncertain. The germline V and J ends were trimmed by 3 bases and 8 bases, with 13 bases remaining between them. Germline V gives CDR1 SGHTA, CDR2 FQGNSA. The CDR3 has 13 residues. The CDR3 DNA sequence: TGTGCCAGCAGCTTGGGGAGCGCCGAGGGCTACACCTTC. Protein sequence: CASSLGSAEGYTF. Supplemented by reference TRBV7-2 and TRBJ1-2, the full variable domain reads GAGVSQSPSNKVTEKGKDVELRCDPISGHTALYWYRQSLGQGLEFLIYFQGNSAPDKSGLPSDRFSAERTGGSVSTLTIQRTQQEDSAVYLCASSLGSAEGYTFGSGTRLTVV.

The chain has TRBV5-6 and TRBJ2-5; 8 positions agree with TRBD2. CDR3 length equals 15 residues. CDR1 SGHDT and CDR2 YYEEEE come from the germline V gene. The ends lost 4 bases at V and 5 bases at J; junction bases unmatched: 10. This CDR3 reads CASSRPGLEVETQYF. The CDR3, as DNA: TGTGCCAGCAGCCGACCGGGACTAGAAGTCGAGACCCAGTACTTC. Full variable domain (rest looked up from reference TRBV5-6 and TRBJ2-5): DAGVTQSPTHLIKTRGQQVTLRCSPKSGHDTVSWYQQALGQGPQFIFQYYEEEERQRGNFPDRFSGHQFPNYSSELNVNALLLGDSALYLCASSRPGLEVETQYFGPGTRLLVL.

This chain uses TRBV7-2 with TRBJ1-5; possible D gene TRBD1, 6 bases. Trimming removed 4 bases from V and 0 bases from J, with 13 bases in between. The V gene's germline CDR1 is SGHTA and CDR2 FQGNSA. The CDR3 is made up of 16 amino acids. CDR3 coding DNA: TGTGCCAGCAGCTCTTGGACAGCCTATAGCAATCAGCCCCAGCATTTT. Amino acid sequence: CASSSWTAYSNQPQHF.

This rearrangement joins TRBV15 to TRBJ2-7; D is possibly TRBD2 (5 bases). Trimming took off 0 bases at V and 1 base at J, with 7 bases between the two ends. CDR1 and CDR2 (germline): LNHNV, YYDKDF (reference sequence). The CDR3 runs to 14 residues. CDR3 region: CATSREAGSYEQYF. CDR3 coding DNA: TGTGCCACCAGCAGAGAGGCGGGTTCCTACGAGCAGTACTTC.

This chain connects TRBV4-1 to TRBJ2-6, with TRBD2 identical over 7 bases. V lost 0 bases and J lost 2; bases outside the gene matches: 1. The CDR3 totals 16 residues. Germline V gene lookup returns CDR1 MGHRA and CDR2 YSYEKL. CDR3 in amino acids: CASSQDGGAGANVLTF. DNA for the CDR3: TGCGCCAGCAGCCAAGATGGGGGGGCTGGGGCCAACGTCCTGACTTTC.